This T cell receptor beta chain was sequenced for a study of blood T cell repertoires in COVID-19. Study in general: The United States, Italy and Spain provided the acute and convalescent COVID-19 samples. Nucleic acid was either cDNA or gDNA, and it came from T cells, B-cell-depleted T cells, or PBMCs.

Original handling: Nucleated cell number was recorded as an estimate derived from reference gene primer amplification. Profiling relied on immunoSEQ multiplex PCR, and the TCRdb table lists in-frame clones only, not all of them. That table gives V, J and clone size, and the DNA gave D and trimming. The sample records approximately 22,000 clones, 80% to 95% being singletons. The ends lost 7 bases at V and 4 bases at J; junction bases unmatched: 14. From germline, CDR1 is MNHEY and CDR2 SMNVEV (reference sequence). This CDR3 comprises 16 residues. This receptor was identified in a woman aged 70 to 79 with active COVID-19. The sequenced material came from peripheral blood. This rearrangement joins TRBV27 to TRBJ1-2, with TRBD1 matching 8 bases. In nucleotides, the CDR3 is TGTGCCAGCATTGGGTCGGGACAGGCGGGTAGCTATGGCTACACCTTC. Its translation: CASIGSGQAGSYGYTF.